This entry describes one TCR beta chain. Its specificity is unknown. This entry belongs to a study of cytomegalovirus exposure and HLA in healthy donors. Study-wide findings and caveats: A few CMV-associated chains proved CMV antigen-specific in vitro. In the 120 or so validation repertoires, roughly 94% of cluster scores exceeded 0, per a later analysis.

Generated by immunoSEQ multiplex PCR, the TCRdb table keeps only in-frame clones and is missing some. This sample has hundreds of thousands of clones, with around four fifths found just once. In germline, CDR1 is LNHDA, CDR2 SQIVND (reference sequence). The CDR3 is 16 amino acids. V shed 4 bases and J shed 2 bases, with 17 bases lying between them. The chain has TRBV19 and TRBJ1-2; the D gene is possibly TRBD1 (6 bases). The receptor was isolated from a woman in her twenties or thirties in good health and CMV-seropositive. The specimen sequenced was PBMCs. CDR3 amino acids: CASSNSWGADNYGYTF. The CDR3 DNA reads TGTGCCAGTAGTAACTCATGGGGGGCGGACAACTATGGCTACACCTTC.